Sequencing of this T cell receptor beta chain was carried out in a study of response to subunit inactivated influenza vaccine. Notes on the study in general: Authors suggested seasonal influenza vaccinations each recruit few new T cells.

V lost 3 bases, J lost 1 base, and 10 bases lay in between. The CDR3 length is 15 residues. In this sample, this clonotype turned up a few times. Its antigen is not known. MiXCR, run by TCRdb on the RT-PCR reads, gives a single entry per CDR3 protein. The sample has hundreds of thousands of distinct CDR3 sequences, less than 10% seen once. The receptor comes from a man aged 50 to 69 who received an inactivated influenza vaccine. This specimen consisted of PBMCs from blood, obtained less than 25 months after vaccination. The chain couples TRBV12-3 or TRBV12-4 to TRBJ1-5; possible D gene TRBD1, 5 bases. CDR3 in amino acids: CASSFRGMSNQPQHF. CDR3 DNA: TGTGCCAGCAGTTTCCGGGGGATGAGCAATCAGCCCCAGCATTTT.